The 17 T cell receptor beta chains reported below all come from one sample, sequenced in a study of identical twins. TCRdb re-analysed the 5' RACE reads in MiXCR, keeping a single row per CDR3 protein. The sample lists approximately 600,000 distinct CDR3 sequences; about 7% were seen once. These same data were also listed under a study on yellow fever vaccine responses in identical twins.

Source material: PBMCs. All receptors come from a woman between 18 and 29 years old in good health.

A few counts support this clonotype. The V gene is TRBV7-9, the J gene TRBJ1-1, with TRBD1 matching 7 bases. Germline V gene sequence: CDR1 SEHNR, CDR2 FQNEAQ (reference sequence). The length of the CDR3 is 14 residues. J was trimmed by 5 bases and V by 5 bases; bases with no gene match: 8. The CDR3 nucleotides read TGTGCCAGCAGCCCAGGGGGGACCGGTACTGAAGCTTTCTTT. Translation: CASSPGGTGTEAFF.

This clonotype was seen many times. This chain joins TRBV14 and TRBJ2-3, with TRBD2 matching 7 bases. Germline CDR1 SGHDN, CDR2 FVKESK. Losses at the gene ends were 6 bases for V and 2 bases for J; bases not matched to a gene: 8. The CDR3 loop spans 15 amino acids. The CDR3 loop reads CASRHIAGPTDTQYF. The CDR3 bases are TGTGCCAGCAGGCATATAGCGGGCCCCACAGATACGCAGTATTTT.

This clonotype came up many times. The chain uses TRBV20-1 and TRBJ2-3; D is unclear. The CDR3 covers 11 residues. Trimming removed 5 bases at V and 3 bases at J, with 6 bases between. The germline V gene has CDR1 DFQATT and CDR2 SNEGSKA (reference sequence). The CDR3 loop is CSASETDTQYF. CDR3 coding DNA: TGCAGTGCTTCGGAGACAGATACGCAGTATTTT.

The chain joins TRBV3-1 to TRBJ2-1; 7 bases are a match to TRBD1. Germline V lookup: CDR1 LGHDT, CDR2 YNNKEL (reference sequence). V lost 4 bases to trimming and J lost 0 bases; unmatched junction nucleotides: 9. This CDR3 contains 17 residues. CDR3 nucleotide sequence: TGTGCCAGCAGCCCCGGGACAGCCTACTCCTCCTACAATGAGCAGTTCTTC. This codes for CASSPGTAYSSYNEQFF.

This clonotype was detected only a few times. The chain couples TRBV12-3 or TRBV12-4 to TRBJ2-1; 7 bases are shared with TRBD2. The V and J ends lost 6 bases and 6 bases, in that order; junction bases with no gene match: 5. The CDR3 covers 13 residues. The CDR3 here is CASSGRMGNEQFF. The CDR3 region has the DNA TGTGCCAGCAGCGGGAGGATGGGCAATGAGCAGTTCTTC.

In DNA form, the CDR3 reads TGTGCCAGCAGTCGACAGGGCATGGGCTATGGCTACACCTTC. It specifies CASSRQGMGYGYTF. V usage is TRBV27 and J usage is TRBJ1-2; 7 nucleotides line up with TRBD1. The junction had 7 bases not matched to a gene; V was cut back by 5 bases and J by 4 bases. Germline V lookup: CDR1 MNHEY, CDR2 SMNVEV (reference sequence). CDR3 length: 14 residues.

This clonotype was seen repeatedly, ten times or more. This chain uses TRBV20-1 with TRBJ2-1; D possibly corresponds to TRBD2 (6 bases). Germline lookup yields CDR1 DFQATT and CDR2 SNEGSKA (reference sequence). V dropped 6 bases and J dropped 10 bases, with 13 bases sitting between them. CDR3 length: 11 residues. As DNA, the CDR3 is TGCAGTGCCAGCCCGGGACTCGAGCAGTTCTTC. Its translation is CSASPGLEQFF.

This clonotype was recorded a few times. The chain has TRBV4-1 and TRBJ2-3, with 9 positions matching TRBD2. Germline V lookup: CDR1 MGHRA, CDR2 YSYEKL. Trimming at V came to 2 bases and at J to 0 bases, leaving 12 bases not matched to a gene. The CDR3 has 19 residues. The CDR3 sequence is CASSQSSPGLAFSTDTQYF. In nucleotides, the CDR3 is TGCGCCAGCAGCCAATCAAGCCCCGGACTAGCGTTTAGCACAGATACGCAGTATTTT.

This sequence joins TRBV7-9 and TRBJ2-7, with 10 bases aligning to TRBD2. Germline V CDR1 and CDR2: SEHNR, FQNEAQ (reference sequence). This CDR3 has 16 amino acids. V dropped 5 bases and J dropped 1; count of bases not matched to a gene: 8. The CDR3 spells CASSPPSSGSSYEQYF. DNA for the CDR3: TGTGCCAGCAGCCCACCATCTAGCGGGAGTTCCTACGAGCAGTACTTC.

The J gene is TRBJ2-1, the V gene TRBV28; D is unresolved. The CDR3 has 16 amino acids. V dropped 2 bases and J dropped 0 bases, with 11 bases sitting between them. Looked up from germline, CDR1 is MDHEN and CDR2 is SYDVKM. The CDR3 DNA is TGTGCCAGCAGTTTAGGGCGGAGCGCCTCCTACAATGAGCAGTTCTTC. This gives the protein CASSLGRSASYNEQFF.

This clonotype has only a few counts. The chain combines TRBV27 with TRBJ2-7; no definite D call. CDR3 length equals 10 residues. V lost 5 bases to trimming and J lost 2 bases, with 1 base between them. The germline V gene has CDR1 MNHEY and CDR2 SMNVEV (reference sequence). CDR3 residues: CASSPYEQYV. The CDR3 bases are TGTGCCAGCAGTCCCTACGAGCAGTACGTC.

This clonotype was counted ten times or more. V usage is TRBV7-2 and J usage is TRBJ2-3, with 13 bases fitting TRBD2. Germline V gene lookup returns CDR1 SGHTA and CDR2 FQGNSA. Losses at the gene ends were 1 base for V and 2 bases for J; bases not matched to a gene: 3. The CDR3 has 17 amino acids. The CDR3 is CASSLGTSGSYTDTQYF. In DNA form, the CDR3 reads TGTGCCAGCAGCTTAGGGACTAGCGGGAGTTACACAGATACGCAGTATTTT. Together with reference TRBV7-2 and TRBJ2-3, the CDR3 gives the full variable domain: GAGVSQSPSNKVTEKGKDVELRCDPISGHTALYWYRQSLGQGLEFLIYFQGNSAPDKSGLPSDRFSAERTGGSVSTLTIQRTQQEDSAVYLCASSLGTSGSYTDTQYFGPGTRLTVL.

Only a few counts were recorded for this clonotype. The chain employs TRBV28 and TRBJ1-2; perhaps TRBD1 as D (6 bases). Trimming pared 8 bases from V and 4 bases from J, leaving 23 bases between. The CDR3 extends over 16 amino acids. CDR1 is MDHEN, CDR2 SYDVKM, per germline. The CDR3 DNA reads TGTGCCAGCCGGAAAAGTCCGGGGGGCCCAACCTATGGCTACACCTTC. This codes for CASRKSPGGPTYGYTF.

The V and J genes are TRBV15 and TRBJ2-2; TRBD1 is a possible D gene (6 bases). Trimming removed 2 bases from V and 1 base from J, with 8 bases in between. Germline V gene lookup returns CDR1 LNHNV and CDR2 YYDKDF (reference sequence). The CDR3 length is 15 residues. CDR3 region: CATSRLDRNTGELFF. DNA of the CDR3: TGTGCCACCAGCAGATTGGACAGGAACACCGGGGAGCTGTTTTTT.

In its sample, this clonotype was seen a few times. V gene TRBV27 combines with J gene TRBJ2-1, with 9 bases aligning to TRBD2. The CDR3 has 15 residues. Unmatched junction bases numbered 9, after V lost 7 bases and J lost 5 bases. Germline loops: CDR1 MNHEY, CDR2 SMNVEV (reference sequence). CDR3 region: CASKGAGGPHNEQFF. For the CDR3, the DNA is TGTGCCAGCAAAGGAGCGGGAGGACCCCACAATGAGCAGTTCTTC.

In this sample, this clonotype turned up many times. V gene TRBV5-1 combines with J gene TRBJ2-2; D is undetermined. The CDR3 covers 16 residues. V dropped 0 bases and J dropped 1 base, with 10 bases sitting between them. Germline V gene lookup returns CDR1 SGHRS and CDR2 YFSETQ. In nucleotides, the CDR3 is TGCGCCAGCAGCTTGGTGGTGACGGTGAACACCGGGGAGCTGTTTTTT. It encodes CASSLVVTVNTGELFF.

The chain carries TRBV6-1 and TRBJ1-5, with TRBD1 identical over 7 bases. With 7 bases clipped from V and 0 bases from J, the junction kept 15 bases outside the gene matches. CDR1 and CDR2 (germline): MNHNS, SASEGT. CDR3 length equals 18 residues. CDR3 loop: CASKLGQNERYSNQPQHF. CDR3 DNA: TGTGCCAGCAAACTGGGACAGAACGAACGATATAGCAATCAGCCCCAGCATTTT.